This T cell receptor (beta chain) was identified during a study of T cell changes during pregnancy in multiple sclerosis. The CDR3 has 14 residues. With 4 bases clipped from V and 6 bases from J, the junction kept 1 base outside the gene matches. Germline CDR1 reads SGHTA; CDR2 reads FQGNSA. Only in-frame clones appear in the TCRdb table, and some are missing; sequencing was by immunoSEQ multiplex PCR. This sample has about 41,000 clones; 89% occur once, and the top ten carry approximately 0.61%. This clone has only one observation. Sequenced here: CD4+ T cells from peripheral blood mononuclear cells, sampled in the first trimester of pregnancy. The receptor's source is a female donor with multiple sclerosis, enrolled in a pregnancy study. The chain uses TRBV7-2 and TRBJ2-2, with TRBD1 matching 11 bases. The CDR3 protein is CASSSDRGPGELFF. The CDR3 coding sequence is TGTGCCAGCAGCTCGGACAGGGGGCCCGGGGAGCTGTTTTTT.